This T cell receptor (beta chain) comes out of a study of tumor-infiltrating lymphocytes in primary liver carcinoma. Study findings and constraints: Tumors had a top-250-clone fraction that was significantly higher than blood (p = 0.039).

Taking about 18-31 mg of unsorted bulk tissue, the authors co-extracted RNA and DNA. All of the tumor samples contained over 75% viable tumor cells. A primer in the constant region served to generate TCR beta cDNA from approximately 500 ng of total RNA. Sequencing libraries for TCR beta derived from three nested multiplex PCR rounds that used slightly modified ARM-PCR. Investigators reported that the first two PCR rounds, at about 9 cycles each, used TRBV1-TRBV30 forward primers with a C-beta reverse primer. TCRdb passed the multiplex PCR reads through MiXCR, listing each CDR3 protein once. In the table there are 55,000 to 65,000 distinct CDR3 sequences, less than 85% of which are singletons. With V trimmed by 10 bases and J by 9 bases, 14 bases remained unmatched. CDR1 is MNHEY, CDR2 SVGAGI, per germline. This CDR3 has 13 amino acids. Of note for this clonotype: Its cognate antigen is unknown.

The TCR sequence derives from a man aged 40-49 years with primary liver carcinoma and hepatitis B virus infection. This chain links TRBV6-5 with TRBJ2-7, with 8 bases fitting TRBD1. The specimen sequenced was liver tumor tissue from sampling region 2. Subset specified: tumor region T2, inferior pole. CDR3 protein: CANSYDRGDVQYF. CDR3 sequence (DNA): TGTGCCAACAGCTACGACAGGGGTGACGTGCAGTACTTC.